The T cell receptor (beta chain) described here comes from a study of blood T cells in healthy people across ages (dated by TCRdb to between 2014 and 2017). Concerning the study at large: In model experiments, roughly one uniquely barcoded TCR beta cDNA molecule per two T cells was captured by template switching. Age-related changes in TCR beta repertoire diversity were measured in the study by deep sequencing normalized with unique cDNA molecular identifiers. Using the same blood draw, the study looked at two additional independent replicas of 1 million unique cDNA reads for two donors, one aged 18 to 30 and the other aged 80 or older. The donors were divided into four age groups: young (average around 17 years), middle-aged (approximately 39), aged (roughly 60) and long-lived (about 90). To avoid experimental bias, donors of different ages were distributed randomly across sequencing lanes.

Details on this clonotype: This receptor's antigen is unknown. Nothing much larger sits one base from this clone, and base qualities are not available.

Systemically healthy Caucasian individuals from Russia, over 30 in total and aged roughly 6 to 100 years, were included as donors. Around 10 milliliters of peripheral blood were collected from each donor into EDTA-treated Vacutainer tubes. Ficoll-Paque density-gradient centrifugation was used to isolate PBMCs, with at least 7 million per sample. Trizol reagent was used to extract total RNA from PBMCs, with at least 6 micrograms per sample. For every donor, flow cytometry on a PBMC aliquot measured the percentage of naive CD45RAhigh/CD27high T cells. The CDR3 runs 13 residues from the cysteine to the phenylalanine. Only the CDR3 DNA stays, 39 bases, in frame from base 1. Deletion took 2 bases off V and 8 bases off J, with a span of 10 bases between the germline ends. Looking up the germline V gene yields CDR1 MGHRA and CDR2 YSYEKL. The research as a whole found: Because the CMV infection status of the donors was unknown, age-related changes in expanded clonotypes may potentially have been confounded. Because profiling used bulk unsorted PBMCs, naive and antigen-experienced compartments could not be compared conclusively. There was a strong correlation between observed TCR beta diversity and the percentage of naive T cells measured by flow cytometry. Observed TCR beta diversity per million T cells fell roughly linearly with age, and a significant reduction was already apparent by age roughly 40. Compared with the aged group, the long-lived group had more naive CD4+ T cells, fewer expanded clones and increased TCR diversity, suggesting age selection. Total diversity estimates from one million sequenced T cells were considered lower bounds and underestimates.

Library preparation employed 5' RACE. Instrument used: Illumina HiSeq 2500. The second PCR ran for about 7 to 11 cycles and used a J-beta primer mix along with a sample-barcoded 5' primer. Each TCR beta cDNA molecule received a unique molecular identifier from a template-switch 5' adaptor carrying 12 random nucleotides. Each sample yielded at least 3 million CDR3-containing paired-end reads. First-strand cDNA was synthesized from all RNA with the Mint cDNA synthesis kit, primed by a TRBC-specific oligonucleotide. All cDNA was treated with uracil-DNA glycosylase and then went through a first 18-cycle PCR with the universal primers M1SS and BC2_uni_R. Turning to the authors' computational methods: For normalization, 1 million high-quality reads were randomly selected from each sample, with every read carrying a distinct molecular identifier. Reads sharing molecular identifiers were discarded rather than binned into consensus sequences. MiTCR, with a Q25 quality threshold and the strictest error-elimination algorithm, was used for CDR3 identification, clonotype clustering and error correction. Lower-bound total TCR beta diversity was estimated with a nonparametric unseen species model using Euler transformation. Through fastp at Q25 and MiXCR, TCRdb rebuilt clones from the public reads, retaining in-frame beta chains. CDR3 protein sequences are deduplicated, and each keeps its most common genes and DNA. For this entry, the V and J calls and clone size follow TCRdb and not the study's own pipeline. In all, the sample holds about 640,000 distinct CDR3 sequences, and 58% of those were seen once. Together, the top ten hold around 37% of the sample.

This chain joins TRBV4-1 to TRBJ2-1; a tentative D match to TRBD2 spans 5 bases. The receptor's source is a man in his sixties in good health. The sequencing input was blood. The CDR3 corresponds to CASSQLPGDEQFF. The DNA sequence is TGCGCCAGCAGCCAACTTCCCGGGGATGAGCAGTTCTTC.